This TCR beta chain is from a study of T cell responses to AZD1222 COVID-19 vaccine. There are 15 residues in the CDR3. Trimming took 4 bases from V and 6 from J; bases not matched to a gene: 7. Germline lookup yields CDR1 MDHEN and CDR2 SYDVKM. Some clones are missing from TCRdb's copy, which holds only in-frame ones; the method was immunoSEQ multiplex PCR. The sample lists about 140,000 clones, 88% occurring once. Regarding the study as a whole: Spike was spanned by vaccine-associated CD4 TCRs, with dominance at 160-218 and 743-854. Two AZD1222 doses significantly raised spike-specific TCR breadth and depth over controls.

This clone occurred once. Its antigen is currently unknown. This specimen consisted of peripheral blood, obtained 28 days after the second AZD1222 dose. The source is an adult who received the AZD1222 COVID-19 vaccine. The gene calls are TRBV28 and TRBJ2-7; 12 nucleotides line up with TRBD2. CDR3 loop: CASSSRTSGTGEQYF. CDR3 bases: TGTGCCAGCAGTTCGCGGACTAGCGGGACGGGCGAGCAGTACTTC.